One and the same sample provided the 30 T cell receptor beta chains below, sequenced in a study of T cell repertoires in ileal Crohn's disease. The table came from immunoSEQ multiplex PCR; TCRdb's copy has only in-frame clones and leaves some out. The sample yields around 14,000 clones, about 80% seen once. The material sequenced was ileal tissue. These receptors were collected from an adult with Crohn's disease.

The rearrangement links TRBV4-3 to TRBJ2-1; 11 bases fit TRBD2. CDR1 and CDR2 from the germline V gene are LGHNA and YSLEER. There are 18 residues in the CDR3. V dropped 1 base and J dropped 5; count of bases not matched to a gene: 10. This CDR3 reads CASSQGGLAALFNNEQFF. As DNA, the CDR3 is TGCGCCAGCAGCCAAGGGGGACTAGCGGCACTATTTAACAATGAGCAGTTCTTC.

V gene TRBV11-2 combines with J gene TRBJ2-7; 8 positions agree with TRBD1. This CDR3 is built from 14 residues. The germline V gene encodes CDR1 SGHAT and CDR2 FQNNGV. After removal of 3 bases from V and 2 bases from J, the junction contained 3 bases not matched to a gene. CDR3 sequence reads: CASSFGQGTYEQYF. CDR3 nucleotide sequence: TGTGCCAGCAGCTTCGGACAGGGTACCTACGAGCAGTACTTC.

The chain recombines TRBV6-1 with TRBJ2-1; TRBD1 matches 7 bases. The CDR3 has 11 amino acids. After removal of 1 base from V and 14 bases from J, the junction contained 2 bases not matched to a gene. Looked up from germline, CDR1 is MNHNS and CDR2 is SASEGT. The CDR3, as DNA: TGTGCCAGCAGTGAAGAGGGACAGAAGTTCTTC. Its protein product is CASSEEGQKFF.

The chain joins TRBV30 to TRBJ2-5, with 10 bases identical to TRBD2. V was clipped by 5 bases and J by 2 bases; unmatched bases: 17. The germline CDR1 and CDR2 sequences are GTSNPN and SVGIG (reference sequence). The CDR3 consists of 18 residues. The CDR3 is CAWAMGTSAERLQETQYF. The CDR3 coding sequence is TGTGCCTGGGCCATGGGGACTAGCGCTGAGCGACTGCAAGAGACCCAGTACTTC.

This chain uses TRBV6-5 with TRBJ1-6; D gene ambiguous. V lost 5 bases and J lost 9, with 14 bases in between. The CDR3 length is 14 residues. Germline V CDR1 and CDR2: MNHEY, SVGAGI. CDR3 sequence reads: CASSPREAFSPLHF. In DNA form, the CDR3 reads TGTGCCAGCAGTCCCCGGGAGGCCTTTTCACCCCTCCACTTT.

The chain recombines TRBV4-2 with TRBJ2-7, with TRBD1 identical over 7 bases. Germline lookup yields CDR1 LGHNA and CDR2 YNFKEQ. Unmatched junction bases numbered 4, after V lost 1 base and J lost 4 bases. The CDR3 totals 14 residues. The CDR3 DNA sequence: TGTGCCAGCAGCCAAGGGGGACAGTCATACGAGCAGTACTTC. This codes for CASSQGGQSYEQYF.

V usage is TRBV6-5 and J usage is TRBJ2-2; 7 bases match TRBD2. This CDR3 contains 14 residues. The junction had 0 bases not matched to a gene; V was cut back by 0 bases and J by 5 bases. Germline CDR1 reads MNHEY; CDR2 reads SVGAGI. The CDR3 loop is CASSYSGGTGELFF. The CDR3 DNA is TGTGCCAGCAGTTACTCGGGGGGGACCGGGGAGCTGTTTTTT.

The rearrangement uses TRBV9 and TRBJ1-2; 8 bases line up with TRBD1. The CDR3 is made up of 14 amino acids. V shed 3 bases, J shed 8 bases, and the junction held 9 bases outside the gene matches. Germline-derived CDR1 and CDR2 are SGDLS and YYNGEE. The CDR3 is CASSAMDRVKGYTF. The CDR3 nucleotides are TGTGCCAGCAGCGCTATGGACAGGGTAAAAGGCTACACCTTC. The entire variable domain, with the rest obtained from reference TRBV9 and TRBJ1-2, is as follows: DSGVTQTPKHLITATGQRVTLRCSPRSGDLSVYWYQQSLDQGLQFLIQYYNGEERAKGNILERFSAQQFPDLHSELNLSSLELGDSALYFCASSAMDRVKGYTFGSGTRLTVV.

This clone was seen just once. The rearrangement joins TRBV6-1 to TRBJ2-7, with D hard to call. This CDR3 contains 12 residues. Germline V gives CDR1 MNHNS, CDR2 SASEGT. V was cut by 6 bases and J by 2 bases, with 8 bases left in between. The CDR3 loop reads CASRGPTYEQYF. In DNA form, the CDR3 reads TGTGCCAGCAGGGGCCCGACCTACGAGCAGTACTTC.

This clone was observed a few times. V is TRBV5-1 and J is TRBJ1-2, with a weak D call TRBD1 (5 bases). CDR3 size: 14 residues. V lost 4 bases and J lost 4, with 14 bases in between. The V gene's germline CDR1 is SGHRS and CDR2 YFSETQ. CDR3 amino acids: CASSPEGVGYGYTF. The CDR3 DNA sequence: TGCGCCAGCAGCCCTGAAGGGGTGGGCTATGGCTACACCTTC.

The chain couples TRBV30 to TRBJ2-7, with 9 bases that match TRBD2. The V and J ends lost 7 bases and 6 bases, in that order; junction bases with no gene match: 13. The CDR3 runs to 14 residues. Germline CDR1 GTSNPN, CDR2 SVGIG (reference sequence). For the CDR3, the DNA is TGTGCCTTCCCATCCAGGGCGGGAGGGGGCGAGCAGTACGTC. Translation: CAFPSRAGGGEQYV.

The V gene is TRBV5-1, the J gene TRBJ1-1; D not resolved. The CDR3 consists of 13 residues. V was cut by 0 bases and J by 4 bases, with 7 bases left in between. The V gene's germline CDR1 is SGHRS and CDR2 YFSETQ. CDR3 sequence (DNA): TGCGCCAGCAGCTTGGGATCGGGCACTGAAGCTTTCTTT. This codes for CASSLGSGTEAFF.

This clone has just one count. V is TRBV19 and J is TRBJ1-6; possible D gene TRBD1, 5 bases. Germline V gene data show CDR1 as LNHDA and CDR2 as SQIVND (reference sequence). The CDR3 is 13 amino acids. The V end lost 4 bases, the J end lost 5 bases, and 6 bases lay between the germline ends. In DNA, the CDR3 is TGTGCCAGTAGTACGACAGATAATTCACCCCTCCACTTT. This sequence encodes CASSTTDNSPLHF.

This rearrangement joins TRBV28 to TRBJ1-2, with TRBD1 matching 7 bases. Losses at the gene ends were 4 bases for V and 8 bases for J; bases not matched to a gene: 7. Germline V gene lookup returns CDR1 MDHEN and CDR2 SYDVKM. This CDR3 is built from 13 residues. The CDR3 DNA reads as TGTGCCAGCAGTTCCGGGACAGTTAACGGCTACACCTTC. It encodes CASSSGTVNGYTF.

The rearrangement links TRBV5-8 to TRBJ2-7, with 14 bases fitting TRBD2. The CDR3 loop spans 16 amino acids. Germline values: CDR1 SGHTS, CDR2 YDEGEE. V was pared by 2 bases and J by 7 bases, with 8 bases of the junction left unmatched. The CDR3 nucleotides read TGTGCCAGCAGCTTTGGGACTAGCGGGAGTATGGGGGAGCAGTACGTC. Residues: CASSFGTSGSMGEQYV.

On this clone: The sample has other DNA sequences that encode this CDR3 too. The chain is built from TRBV7-2 and TRBJ1-1; no firm D call. There are 14 residues in the CDR3. Germline V gene sequence: CDR1 SGHTA, CDR2 FQGNSA. Trimming left V 1 base short and J 0 bases short, with 6 bases between. The CDR3 DNA sequence: TGTGCCAGCAGCTTAGAACTGATGAACACTGAAGCTTTCTTT. Translation gives CASSLELMNTEAFF.

V usage is TRBV5-1 and J usage is TRBJ1-2; no clear D gene. V lost 0 bases, J lost 1 base, and 7 bases lay in between. Germline values: CDR1 SGHRS, CDR2 YFSETQ. The CDR3 runs 14 residues. For the CDR3, the DNA is TGCGCCAGCAGCTTGGCTCCGGTTAACTATGGCTACACCTTC. Its translation: CASSLAPVNYGYTF.

The CDR3 nucleotides are TGTGCCAGCAGACCCTCCGGGTCGGGCACAGATACGCAGTATTTT. Translated: CASRPSGSGTDTQYF. V gene TRBV27 combines with J gene TRBJ2-3, with D hard to call. V shed 6 bases and J shed 1 base, with 14 bases lying between them. The germline V gene has CDR1 MNHEY and CDR2 SMNVEV (reference sequence). This CDR3 has 15 amino acids.

This clone was seen once. This sequence joins TRBV10-3 and TRBJ1-2, with D hard to call. The CDR3 covers 13 residues. The germline V gene encodes CDR1 ENHRY and CDR2 SYGVKD. With 0 bases removed from V and 8 bases from J, the gap between germline ends came to 10 bases. CDR3 bases: TGTGCCATCAGTGAGTCCAGTGTCCCCGGCTACACCTTC. Its protein product is CAISESSVPGYTF.

This chain uses TRBV10-3 with TRBJ2-7; 9 bases fit TRBD2. The V and J ends lost 0 bases and 2 bases, in that order; junction bases with no gene match: 5. This CDR3 spans 16 amino acids. CDR1 and CDR2 from the germline V gene are ENHRY and SYGVKD. CDR3 in DNA: TGTGCCATCAGTGAGTCGGGCGGGGGGGCCCCCTACGAGCAGTACTTC. It translates to CAISESGGGAPYEQYF.

The rearrangement joins TRBV30 to TRBJ1-5; D remains unclear. Germline-derived CDR1 and CDR2 are GTSNPN and SVGIG (reference sequence). The length of the CDR3 is 14 residues. V lost 1 base to trimming and J lost 6 bases, with 13 bases between them. The CDR3 nucleotides are TGTGCCTGGAGTGCATCCATGGTGAGTCAGCCCCAGCATTTT. It specifies CAWSASMVSQPQHF.

V usage is TRBV6-6 and J usage is TRBJ1-1; D remains unclear. Trimming cost V 0 bases and J 3 bases, with 5 bases left between them. The CDR3 totals 13 residues. From germline, CDR1 is MNHNY and CDR2 SVGAGI (reference sequence). The CDR3 loop reads CASSYSSDTEAFF. Written as DNA, the CDR3 is TGTGCCAGCAGTTACTCTTCAGACACTGAAGCTTTCTTT.

The J gene is TRBJ2-1, the V gene TRBV12-2; no check of the table's D call, TRBD1, against the DNA was made. TRBV12-2 counts as a pseudogene. The CDR3 covers 13 residues. CDR3 in amino acids: CADHRTLYNEQFF. In DNA, the CDR3 is TGTGCAGACCACCGGACATTGTACAATGAGCAGTTCTTC.

The V gene is TRBV27, the J gene TRBJ1-1, with a weak D call TRBD1 (5 bases). V dropped 3 bases and J dropped 3 bases, with 8 bases sitting between them. The CDR3 spans 13 residues. Germline V lookup: CDR1 MNHEY, CDR2 SMNVEV (reference sequence). CDR3 in amino acids: CASSLQGDTEAFF. CDR3 coding DNA: TGTGCCAGCAGTTTGCAGGGTGACACTGAAGCTTTCTTT.

The chain has TRBV30 and TRBJ2-1; 7 bases match TRBD1. Trimming at V came to 2 bases and at J to 9 bases, leaving 4 bases not matched to a gene. The germline V gene encodes CDR1 GTSNPN and CDR2 SVGIG (reference sequence). The CDR3 spans 12 residues. The CDR3 bases are TGTGCCTGGAGTCTCCGACAGGGTGAGCAGTTCTTC. Its translation: CAWSLRQGEQFF.

The chain uses TRBV5-1 and TRBJ2-3, with 7 bases aligning to TRBD1. Germline V gene lookup returns CDR1 SGHRS and CDR2 YFSETQ. CDR3 size: 15 residues. V was clipped by 4 bases and J by 0 bases; unmatched bases: 5. The CDR3 nucleotides are TGCGCCAGCAGCCAACAGGGGTCTAGCACAGATACGCAGTATTTT. It specifies CASSQQGSSTDTQYF. Together with reference TRBV5-1 and TRBJ2-3, the CDR3 gives the full variable domain: KAGVTQTPRYLIKTRGQQVTLSCSPISGHRSVSWYQQTPGQGLQFLFEYFSETQRNKGNFPGRFSGRQFSNSRSEMNVSTLELGDSALYLCASSQQGSSTDTQYFGPGTRLTVL.

This clone was picked up a small number of times. J is TRBJ1-1 and V is TRBV6-1; tentative D call: TRBD1 (5 bases). CDR1 is MNHNS, CDR2 SASEGT, per germline. This CDR3 region has 13 residues. V was pared by 7 bases and J by 5 bases, with 14 bases between. In nucleotides, the CDR3 is TGTGCCAGCAATCGGGGGGGAGGGACTGAAGCTTTCTTT. Protein: CASNRGGGTEAFF.

The rearrangement uses TRBV30 and TRBJ2-5; weak D call: TRBD2 (5 bases). V was clipped by 1 base and J by 4 bases, with 16 bases between them. Germline V gene data show CDR1 as GTSNPN and CDR2 as SVGIG (reference sequence). This CDR3 has 15 residues. CDR3 amino acids: CAWSGLAIRGETQYF. CDR3 DNA sequence: TGTGCCTGGAGTGGATTGGCGATTCGGGGAGAGACCCAGTACTTC.

This clone was detected only a few times. This chain links TRBV5-4 with TRBJ2-3, with 9 positions matching TRBD1. Per the germline V gene, CDR1 is SGHNT and CDR2 is YYREEE (reference sequence). The CDR3 contains 15 residues. Trimming took 4 bases from V and 2 from J; bases not matched to a gene: 5. The CDR3 DNA sequence: TGTGCCAGCAGCCCCGGGACAGGGCACACAGATACGCAGTATTTT. It translates to CASSPGTGHTDTQYF.

The V call is TRBV5-4, the J call TRBJ1-2, with 7 positions matching TRBD1. CDR3 size: 13 residues. V lost 4 bases and J lost 4; bases outside the gene matches: 4. Germline CDR1 SGHNT, CDR2 YYREEE (reference sequence). CDR3: CASSPRDSYGYTF. DNA for the CDR3: TGTGCCAGCAGCCCGAGGGACAGCTATGGCTACACCTTC. The complete variable domain, with remaining parts taken from reference TRBV5-4 and TRBJ1-2, reads ETGVTQSPTHLIKTRGQQVTLRCSSQSGHNTVSWYQQALGQGPQFIFQYYREEENGRGNFPPRFSGLQFPNYSSELNVNALELDDSALYLCASSPRDSYGYTFGSGTRLTVV.